The clone carrying this T cell receptor (beta chain) was seen a few times. Its antigen is still unknown. Through a sample-barcoded 5' primer and a J-beta primer mix, a second PCR was run for about 6 to 11 cycles. MiXCR, run by TCRdb on the 5' RACE reads, gives a single entry per CDR3 protein. The sample lists some 750,000 distinct CDR3 sequences, about a fifth occurring once. Germline assignment: CDR1 SGHTA and CDR2 FQGNSA. V was cut by 1 base and J by 6 bases, with 14 bases left in between. The CDR3 consists of 15 residues. Each of the donors had approximately 10 milliliters of peripheral blood drawn into EDTA-treated Vacutainer tubes. Every sample gave at least 5 micrograms of total RNA when it was extracted. These data come from a study of blood T cells in healthy people across ages. On the study more broadly: Researchers report that template switching captured about one barcoded beta molecule per two T cells. Findings and limits, study-wide: Naive T cell percentage and TCR beta diversity correlated strongly.

What was sequenced was blood. The receptor was isolated from a man in his 70s in good health. This chain connects TRBV7-2 to TRBJ2-3, with D maybe TRBD2 (6 bases). The CDR3 DNA follows: TGTGCCAGCAGCTTAGTGGCGGGGACCCATGATACGCAGTATTTT. Protein: CASSLVAGTHDTQYF. Based on the CDR3 plus reference TRBV7-2 and TRBJ2-3, the full variable domain is GAGVSQSPSNKVTEKGKDVELRCDPISGHTALYWYRQSLGQGLEFLIYFQGNSAPDKSGLPSDRFSAERTGGSVSTLTIQRTQQEDSAVYLCASSLVAGTHDTQYFGPGTRLTVL.